This paragraph reports one T cell receptor beta chain. What it binds is unknown. This sample was included in a study of tumor-infiltrating lymphocytes in localized non-small cell lung cancer. Study information: From each patient, both tumor and uninvolved lung, non-adjacent to tumor, were sampled. Findings and caveats of the study: Not all patients were TCR sequenced, owing to tissue quantity.

V was shortened by 0 bases and J by 5 bases, with 3 bases between the two germline ends. From germline, CDR1 is SGDLS and CDR2 YYNGEE. This CDR3 has 12 residues. Assay: immunoSEQ multiplex PCR; the TCRdb copy retains only in-frame clones and omits some. The repertoire holds 25,000 or so clones, with 69% as singletons. This chain joins TRBV9 and TRBJ2-4; D is unclear. The sequence came from a human donor with non-small cell lung cancer. Specimen: lung tumor tissue. CDR3 amino acids: CASSVDQNIQYF. As DNA, the CDR3 is TGTGCCAGCAGCGTAGATCAAAACATTCAGTACTTC.